The TCR beta chain described here comes from a study of T cell responses to AZD1222 COVID-19 vaccine. Trimming removed 0 bases from V and 0 bases from J, with 10 bases in between. In germline, CDR1 is SGHRS, CDR2 YFSETQ. There are 15 residues in the CDR3. The data were produced by immunoSEQ multiplex PCR, yet TCRdb's version contains in-frame clones alone and is incomplete. Seen here are 80,000 to 90,000 clones, approximately 87% observed once, and the top ten hold around 4.5%. This TCR was sampled from an adult in good health. The J gene is TRBJ2-7, the V gene TRBV5-1; D might be TRBD1 (6 bases). The material sequenced was peripheral blood, taken on day 0 of MenACWY control vaccination. CDR3 nucleotides: TGCGCCAGCAGCTTGGGCTGGGGGCGCTCCTACGAGCAGTACTTC. Translating gives CASSLGWGRSYEQYF.